The 9 T cell receptor beta chains reported below all come from one sample, sequenced in a study of T cells in Graves' hyperthyroidism and ophthalmopathy. Amplification of TCR beta CDR3 regions was performed using RNA transcripts as template. HTBI primers were the set used in a first-round RT-PCR of the TCR CDR3. Via MiXCR, TCRdb re-called the multiplex PCR reads, giving one row per CDR3 protein. The sample contains approximately 400,000 distinct CDR3 sequences, 20% to 30% of which appear only once. Material: blood. The receptor source for this set is a man in his fifties with Graves' hyperthyroidism.

This clonotype was recorded many times. The rearrangement uses TRBV2 and TRBJ2-2, with TRBD1 matching over 9 bases. The CDR3 runs to 14 residues. Looked up from germline, CDR1 is SNHLY and CDR2 is FYNNEI. V lost 5 bases to trimming and J lost 5 bases; unmatched junction nucleotides: 3. As DNA, the CDR3 is TGTGCCAGCAGTCGGACAGGGGTGACCGGGGAGCTGTTTTTT. Its protein is CASSRTGVTGELFF. Combining the CDR3 with reference TRBV2 and TRBJ2-2 gives the whole variable domain EPEVTQTPSHQVTQMGQEVILRCVPISNHLYFYWYRQILGQKVEFLVSFYNNEISEKSEIFDDQFSVERPDGSNFTLKIRSTKLEDSAMYFCASSRTGVTGELFFGEGSRLTVL.

The rearrangement joins TRBV24-1 to TRBJ2-4, with D tentatively TRBD1 (6 bases). Trimming took 3 bases from V and 10 from J, leaving 6 bases between them. CDR3 length: 11 residues. Germline CDR1 is KGHDR and CDR2 is SFDVKD. CDR3 nucleotide sequence: TGTGCCACCAGTGATCAGGGGATTCAGTACTTC. Its protein is CATSDQGIQYF.

This clonotype was detected a few times. The V call is TRBV10-2, the J call TRBJ1-2, with 7 bases identical to TRBD1. The CDR3 contains 15 residues. Looked up from germline, CDR1 is WSHSY and CDR2 is SAAADI. The J segment lost 3 bases and the V segment lost 2 bases, leaving 6 bases of the junction unmatched. DNA for the CDR3: TGCGCCAGCAGTGAGCCTCGACAGGGTGACTATGGCTACACCTTC. Residues: CASSEPRQGDYGYTF.

V gene TRBV25-1 combines with J gene TRBJ1-2, with D unclear. The V gene lost 6 bases and the J gene lost 4 bases, with 18 bases spanning the gap. The CDR3 has 15 amino acids. In germline, CDR1 is MGHDK, CDR2 SYGVNS. The CDR3 nucleotides read TGTGCCAGCAGCTTCGGGCGTCTTGGGTTCTATGGCTACACCTTC. It specifies CASSFGRLGFYGYTF.

In this sample, this clonotype turned up once. The chain carries TRBV6-5 and TRBJ1-5, with D maybe TRBD1 (5 bases). Germline V gene lookup returns CDR1 MNHEY and CDR2 SVGAGI. The CDR3 contains 16 residues. The V gene lost 2 bases and the J gene lost 0 bases, with 11 bases spanning the gap. CDR3: CASSYGSGVSNQPQHF. Written as DNA, the CDR3 is TGTGCCAGCAGTTACGGATCGGGGGTTAGCAATCAGCCCCAGCATTTT.

The CDR3 sequence is CASSSQGGLAGYNEQFF. In DNA form, the CDR3 reads TGTGCCAGCTCATCCCAGGGAGGACTAGCGGGGTACAATGAGCAGTTCTTC. V and J are TRBV18 and TRBJ2-1; 12 bases fit TRBD2. The CDR3 has 17 residues. CDR1 and CDR2 from the germline V gene are KGHSH and LQKENI. Trimming removed 5 bases from V and 4 bases from J; junction bases left unmatched: 9.

The genes are TRBV6-1 and TRBJ2-7; D ambiguous. From germline, CDR1 is MNHNS and CDR2 SASEGT. The length of the CDR3 is 13 residues. Deletions cut 8 bases from V and 3 bases from J, with 14 bases between. CDR3 sequence (DNA): TGTGCCAGCCGACCGGGTCGGGTCTACGAGCAGTACTTC. Translating gives CASRPGRVYEQYF.

This clonotype has only a few counts. The CDR3 coding sequence is TGCAGTGCCCTAGGTCCGGGACAGCAAGAGACCCAGTACTTC. Amino acids: CSALGPGQQETQYF. The V call is TRBV20-1, the J call TRBJ2-5; 7 bases are shared with TRBD1. V gave up 6 bases and J gave up 2 bases; unmatched junction bases: 9. Germline assignment: CDR1 DFQATT and CDR2 SNEGSKA (reference sequence). The CDR3 loop spans 14 amino acids.

This clonotype came up a few times. J is TRBJ1-1 and V is TRBV27; weak D call: TRBD1 (5 bases). The V gene lost 6 bases and the J gene lost 1 base, with 15 bases spanning the gap. This CDR3 comprises 15 residues. Germline assignment: CDR1 MNHEY and CDR2 SMNVEV (reference sequence). The CDR3: CASSKGWTKNTEAFF. Written as DNA, the CDR3 is TGTGCCAGCAGCAAAGGTTGGACAAAGAACACTGAAGCTTTCTTT.